Following are 29 T cell receptor beta chains from one sample sequenced in a study of cytomegalovirus exposure and HLA in healthy donors. PCR was performed using 60 Vbeta and 13 Jbeta primers. Clones were sequenced by immunoSEQ multiplex PCR, and TCRdb holds only the in-frame ones, with some missing. The sample carries approximately 100,000 clones, 74% recorded once. Sequencing input: PBMCs. These receptors were obtained from a man aged 45 to 65 in good health and CMV-seropositive.

The J gene is TRBJ2-5, the V gene TRBV15, with 9 bases aligning to TRBD1. In germline, CDR1 is LNHNV, CDR2 YYDKDF (reference sequence). V lost 4 bases and J lost 3; bases outside the gene matches: 6. This CDR3 has 15 residues. Written as DNA, the CDR3 is TGTGCCACCAGCACCTGGACAGGGGCGGAAGAGACCCAGTACTTC. This translates into CATSTWTGAEETQYF.

This chain connects TRBV6-1 to TRBJ2-7; TRBD1 is a possible D gene (6 bases). The CDR3 runs 12 residues. CDR1 and CDR2 from the germline V gene are MNHNS and SASEGT. V was cut by 5 bases and J by 3 bases, with 8 bases left in between. The CDR3: CASSWTDYEQYF. As DNA, the CDR3 is TGTGCCAGCAGTTGGACAGACTACGAGCAGTACTTC.

The rearrangement links TRBV6-6 to TRBJ2-3; unclear D gene. V gave up 0 bases and J gave up 0 bases, with 7 bases separating them. The germline V gene encodes CDR1 MNHNY and CDR2 SVGAGI (reference sequence). This CDR3 is built from 15 residues. This CDR3 is CASSYSSASTDTQYF. CDR3 DNA sequence: TGTGCCAGCAGTTACTCCAGTGCTAGCACAGATACGCAGTATTTT.

The chain is built from TRBV12-5 and TRBJ2-5; D is possibly TRBD2 (6 bases). The V and J ends lost 2 bases and 3 bases respectively, with 16 bases between them. The CDR3 loop spans 16 amino acids. The germline CDR1 and CDR2 sequences are LGHNT and FRNRAP. The CDR3: CASGLLSGTSKETQYF. The CDR3 nucleotides read TGTGCTAGTGGTTTGCTCTCCGGGACTTCCAAAGAGACCCAGTACTTC.

V and J are TRBV5-6 and TRBJ2-2; 9 bases are shared with TRBD1. The CDR3 spans 14 residues. CDR1 is SGHDT and CDR2 is YYEEEE in the germline V gene. The V gene end was trimmed by 3 bases and the J gene end by 7 bases; junction bases not matched to a gene: 4. The CDR3 DNA follows: TGTGCCAGCAGCTACGGGACAGGGTACGGGGAGCTGTTTTTT. This encodes CASSYGTGYGELFF.

This clone was seen once. The chain carries TRBV5-1 and TRBJ1-2; TRBD1 aligns across 8 bases. The V and J ends lost 3 bases and 4 bases, in that order; junction bases with no gene match: 5. Germline lookup yields CDR1 SGHRS and CDR2 YFSETQ. The CDR3 is made up of 14 amino acids. The CDR3 bases are TGCGCCAGCAGCTCGGGACAGGTGGGCTATGGCTACACCTTC. Protein sequence: CASSSGQVGYGYTF.

Within the sample, this clone is medium-sized. The chain carries TRBV2 and TRBJ2-1, with TRBD2 matching 9 bases. The germline V gene encodes CDR1 SNHLY and CDR2 FYNNEI. With V trimmed by 4 bases and J by 3 bases, 4 bases remained unmatched. The CDR3 sequence is 15 residues long. CDR3 in amino acids: CASSGPSGVYNEQFF. Written as DNA, the CDR3 is TGTGCCAGCAGTGGGCCTAGCGGGGTCTACAATGAGCAGTTCTTC.

J is TRBJ1-2 and V is TRBV27; D is unresolved. With 5 bases removed from V and 4 bases from J, the gap between germline ends came to 17 bases. CDR1 and CDR2 from the germline V gene are MNHEY and SMNVEV (reference sequence). The CDR3 sequence is 15 residues long. The CDR3 coding sequence is TGTGCCAGCAGTCCTGAGTCGAACCGGGGCTATGGCTACACCTTC. Protein: CASSPESNRGYGYTF.

This clone has just a few counts. The chain is built from TRBV4-1 and TRBJ1-1, with 8 bases fitting TRBD1. Germline V lookup: CDR1 MGHRA, CDR2 YSYEKL. V was pared by 4 bases and J by 7 bases, with 11 bases of the junction left unmatched. This CDR3 comprises 15 residues. This CDR3 is CASSLAPGGWNEAFF. CDR3 coding DNA: TGCGCCAGCAGCCTAGCCCCAGGGGGCTGGAATGAAGCTTTCTTT.

The J gene is TRBJ2-7, the V gene TRBV7-2; D is uncertain. This CDR3 has 12 residues. Germline CDR1 reads SGHTA; CDR2 reads FQGNSA. Trimming left V 2 bases short and J 3 bases short, with 5 bases between. The chain's CDR3 is CASSLTDYEQYF. In DNA, the CDR3 is TGTGCCAGCAGCTTAACAGACTACGAGCAGTACTTC.

This clone was seen a few times. The CDR3 protein is CAISDRTSGTGELFF. The DNA for the CDR3 is TGTGCCATCAGTGATCGGACTAGCGGGACCGGGGAGCTGTTTTTT. The chain links TRBV10-3 to TRBJ2-2; TRBD2 matches 11 bases. Germline V gene sequence: CDR1 ENHRY, CDR2 SYGVKD. The CDR3 is 15 amino acids. V lost 3 bases and J lost 5; bases outside the gene matches: 2.

This chain joins TRBV6-1 and TRBJ1-5; D not resolved. Trimming took off 2 bases at V and 0 bases at J, with 11 bases between the two ends. This CDR3 is built from 16 residues. Germline V gene lookup returns CDR1 MNHNS and CDR2 SASEGT. Here the CDR3 DNA reads TGTGCCAGCAGTGAATTATGGGCGAATAGCAATCAGCCCCAGCATTTT. Amino acids: CASSELWANSNQPQHF.

V gene TRBV6-1 combines with J gene TRBJ1-5; tentatively, D is TRBD1 (6 bases). Trimming left V 7 bases short and J 2 bases short, with 15 bases between. Per germline, CDR1 MNHNS and CDR2 SASEGT. The CDR3 sequence is 15 residues long. CDR3 in DNA: TGTGCCAGCAATTTACAGGGCGCACGCAATCAGCCCCAGCATTTT. Its protein is CASNLQGARNQPQHF.

The J gene is TRBJ2-1, the V gene TRBV4-2, with 8 positions matching TRBD2. The V gene end was trimmed by 1 base and the J gene end by 1 base; junction bases not matched to a gene: 6. Germline values: CDR1 LGHNA, CDR2 YNFKEQ. The CDR3 consists of 17 residues. The CDR3 bases are TGTGCCAGCAGCCAAGGGGGTAGCGGGGATTCCTACAATGAGCAGTTCTTC. Protein product: CASSQGGSGDSYNEQFF.

The chain employs TRBV11-2 and TRBJ2-7; 8 bases map to TRBD2. This CDR3 is 17 amino acids long. After removal of 1 base from V and 4 bases from J, the junction contained 12 bases not matched to a gene. Germline V CDR1 and CDR2: SGHAT, FQNNGV. The CDR3 DNA sequence: TGTGCCAGCAGCTTAGCAGGGCGGGGGGTCATGAAGTACGAGCAGTACTTC. Protein: CASSLAGRGVMKYEQYF.

The sample holds a few counts of this clone. The V gene is TRBV2, the J gene TRBJ2-1, with D unresolved. Trimming pared 8 bases from V and 0 bases from J, leaving 8 bases between. The CDR3 has 13 amino acids. The V gene's germline CDR1 is SNHLY and CDR2 FYNNEI. CDR3 region: CASGTSSYNEQFF. The CDR3 nucleotides read TGTGCCAGCGGTACTTCCTCCTACAATGAGCAGTTCTTC. Supplemented by reference TRBV2 and TRBJ2-1, the full variable domain reads EPEVTQTPSHQVTQMGQEVILRCVPISNHLYFYWYRQILGQKVEFLVSFYNNEISEKSEIFDDQFSVERPDGSNFTLKIRSTKLEDSAMYFCASGTSSYNEQFFGPGTRLTVL.

V gene TRBV4-1 combines with J gene TRBJ1-3; 7 bases line up with TRBD1. CDR3 length: 17 residues. Losses at the gene ends were 0 bases for V and 0 bases for J; bases not matched to a gene: 5. The germline gives CDR1 MGHRA, CDR2 YSYEKL. CDR3 protein: CASSQEKGQSSGNTIYF. DNA of the CDR3: TGCGCCAGCAGCCAAGAAAAGGGACAGAGCTCTGGAAACACCATATATTTT.

V and J are TRBV2 and TRBJ2-4; no definite D call. Trimming took off 1 base at V and 8 bases at J, with 9 bases between the two ends. The V gene's germline CDR1 is SNHLY and CDR2 FYNNEI. The CDR3 length is 13 residues. The CDR3 nucleotides read TGTGCCAGCAGTGAAGACTCCAGGTACATTCAGTACTTC. Translated, it gives CASSEDSRYIQYF.

This clone turned up a few times. CDR3 sequence (DNA): TGTGCCAGCAGTCGCTCCGGAGATACGCAGTATTTT. Translation gives CASSRSGDTQYF. V usage is TRBV5-4 and J usage is TRBJ2-3; no definite D call. CDR3 length: 12 residues. Germline assignment: CDR1 SGHNT and CDR2 YYREEE (reference sequence). Between the trimmed V and J ends, which lost 5 bases and 5 bases, there was a span of 9 bases.

In nucleotides, the CDR3 is TGTGCCAGCAGTATCCCGGGGCGGGGGGAGGAGACCCAGTACTTC. Its translation: CASSIPGRGEETQYF. The chain employs TRBV6-5 and TRBJ2-5; 8 nucleotides line up with TRBD2. Trimming removed 5 bases from V and 5 bases from J; junction bases left unmatched: 10. This CDR3 has 15 amino acids. In germline, CDR1 is MNHEY, CDR2 SVGAGI.

The V call is TRBV7-3, the J call TRBJ1-1, with 7 positions matching TRBD1. V was pared by 4 bases and J by 1 base, with 3 bases of the junction left unmatched. This CDR3 spans 14 amino acids. Germline CDR1 SGHTA, CDR2 FQGTGA. CDR3 amino acids: CASSSTGPNTEAFF. The CDR3 bases are TGTGCCAGCAGCTCGACAGGGCCGAACACTGAAGCTTTCTTT.

J is TRBJ1-2 and V is TRBV6-1, with 8 positions matching TRBD1. This CDR3 has 13 amino acids. Germline-derived CDR1 and CDR2 are MNHNS and SASEGT. V lost 6 bases and J lost 7; bases outside the gene matches: 7. CDR3: CASREPGGFGYTF. CDR3 bases: TGTGCCAGCAGAGAACCAGGGGGCTTTGGCTACACCTTC.

The V gene is TRBV11-2, the J gene TRBJ2-2; 11 nucleotides align to TRBD2. Per germline, CDR1 SGHAT and CDR2 FQNNGV. The V gene end was trimmed by 7 bases and the J gene end by 4 bases; junction bases not matched to a gene: 2. The CDR3 covers 14 residues. CDR3 DNA: TGTGCCAGCAACGGACTAGCGGGCACCGGGGAGCTGTTTTTT. Amino acid sequence: CASNGLAGTGELFF.

In its sample, this clone was seen a few times. The rearrangement links TRBV10-3 to TRBJ2-7, with a possible D match to TRBD1 (7 bases). V was clipped by 7 bases and J by 5 bases, with 12 bases between them. The CDR3 loop spans 12 amino acids. CDR1 is ENHRY and CDR2 is SYGVKD in the germline V gene. The CDR3 sequence: CAIKEGANEQYF. In nucleotides, the CDR3 is TGTGCCATCAAGGAGGGGGCCAACGAGCAGTACTTC.

V gene TRBV18 combines with J gene TRBJ2-2; perhaps TRBD1 as D (6 bases). Germline V lookup: CDR1 KGHSH, CDR2 LQKENI. This CDR3 contains 12 residues. The CDR3 DNA sequence: TGTGTTAGGACAGAGAACACCGGGGAGCTGTTTTTT. This encodes CVRTENTGELFF.

V and J are TRBV6-1 and TRBJ1-5, with D possibly matching TRBD1 (5 bases). V was pared by 8 bases and J by 6 bases, with 11 bases between. Looked up from germline, CDR1 is MNHNS and CDR2 is SASEGT. The CDR3 spans 12 residues. In nucleotides, the CDR3 is TGTGCCAGCGGGGGGAGGACTCAGCCCCAGCATTTT. Translation: CASGGRTQPQHF.

V is TRBV6-5 and J is TRBJ2-2, with TRBD1 matching 10 bases. The CDR3 loop spans 14 amino acids. The trim removed 4 bases at V and 4 bases at J, leaving 0 bases unmatched. Germline V gives CDR1 MNHEY, CDR2 SVGAGI. The CDR3 DNA reads TGTGCCAGCAGTTGGACAGGGGGCACCGGGGAGCTGTTTTTT. Its protein is CASSWTGGTGELFF.

The chain employs TRBV5-1 and TRBJ1-1, with 11 bases lining up with TRBD1. Germline CDR1 and CDR2: SGHRS and YFSETQ. The CDR3 totals 15 residues. The V and J ends lost 0 bases and 4 bases, in that order; junction bases with no gene match: 2. DNA of the CDR3: TGCGCCAGCAGCTTGGGGGGACAGGGGGGCACTGAAGCTTTCTTT. Its protein product is CASSLGGQGGTEAFF. The full variable domain, completed using reference TRBV5-1 and TRBJ1-1, is KAGVTQTPRYLIKTRGQQVTLSCSPISGHRSVSWYQQTPGQGLQFLFEYFSETQRNKGNFPGRFSGRQFSNSRSEMNVSTLELGDSALYLCASSLGGQGGTEAFFGQGTRLTVV.

This clone was counted only a few times. The gene calls are TRBV28 and TRBJ2-7; D ambiguous. The length of the CDR3 is 11 residues. The V gene lost 5 bases and the J gene lost 4 bases, with 6 bases spanning the gap. Germline V gene data show CDR1 as MDHEN and CDR2 as SYDVKM. CDR3 residues: CASSLLYEQYF. CDR3 DNA sequence: TGTGCCAGCAGTCTTCTATACGAGCAGTACTTC.